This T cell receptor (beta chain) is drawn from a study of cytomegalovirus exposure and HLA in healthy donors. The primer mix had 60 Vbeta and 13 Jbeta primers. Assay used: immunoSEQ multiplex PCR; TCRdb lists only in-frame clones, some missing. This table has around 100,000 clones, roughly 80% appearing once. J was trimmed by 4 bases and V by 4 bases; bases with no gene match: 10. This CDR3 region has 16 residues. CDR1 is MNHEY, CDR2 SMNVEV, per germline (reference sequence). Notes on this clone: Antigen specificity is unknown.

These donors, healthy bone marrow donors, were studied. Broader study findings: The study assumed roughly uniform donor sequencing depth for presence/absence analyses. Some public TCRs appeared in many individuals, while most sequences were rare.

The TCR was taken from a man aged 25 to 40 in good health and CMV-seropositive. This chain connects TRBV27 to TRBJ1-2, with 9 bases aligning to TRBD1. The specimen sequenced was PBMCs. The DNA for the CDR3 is TGTGCCAGCAGTTACACTCTGGGACAGGGACTCTATGGCTACACCTTC. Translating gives CASSYTLGQGLYGYTF.